This TCR beta chain was observed in a study of blood T cell repertoires in COVID-19. Sequencing was performed with immunoSEQ multiplex PCR; in TCRdb, only in-frame clones are kept and a portion is missing. The data show just over 150,000 clones, 92% seen once. V lost 3 bases to trimming and J lost 1 base, with 6 bases between them. The CDR3 runs to 13 residues. Germline V gene lookup returns CDR1 ENHRY and CDR2 SYGVKD. The TCR was taken from a man aged 30 to 39 with COVID-19, enrolled during active disease. The rearrangement uses TRBV10-3 and TRBJ1-2, with no clear D. The specimen was peripheral blood. The CDR3 region is CAISDFSNYGYTF. CDR3 DNA sequence: TGTGCCATCAGTGACTTCAGTAACTATGGCTACACCTTC.